The present T cell receptor (beta chain) was sequenced within a study of blood T cell repertoires in COVID-19. Across the study: Sites across the United States, Italy and Spain contributed samples from acute and convalescent COVID-19. From T cells, B-cell-depleted T cells, or PBMCs came the material, which was cDNA or gDNA.

This clone is a singleton in its sample. Authors' analysis steps: How many nucleated cells were present was estimated from reference gene primer amplification. TCRdb's copy holds only in-frame clones and misses some; the assay was immunoSEQ multiplex PCR. The V and J calls and the clone size are those of that table, but D and trimming were determined from the DNA. The data contain about 80,000 clones, roughly four fifths of them singletons. This CDR3 comprises 14 residues. V was cut by 3 bases and J by 4 bases, with 10 bases left in between. Germline V CDR1 and CDR2: MDHEN, SYDVKM. The rearrangement links TRBV28 to TRBJ1-3; D unclear. The sequenced sample was peripheral blood. The TCR comes from a human donor in a cohort sampled during active COVID-19. The chain's CDR3 is CASSFLGRGNTIYF. The CDR3 DNA follows: TGTGCCAGCAGTTTTCTAGGGAGAGGAAACACCATATATTTT.